This T cell receptor beta chain was identified during a study of cytomegalovirus exposure and HLA in healthy donors. Study observations and caveats: Highest at DRB1 and lowest at HLA-C, TCR association rates differed among HLA loci in a later analysis. In an earlier analysis, productive rearrangement rates for most beta V segments clustered near 87% or 30%.

These donors, healthy bone marrow donors, were studied. A note on this clone: Its target is not known.

With 60 Vbeta and 13 Jbeta primers, the PCR was carried out. Original processing notes: It was a later analysis that counted tens of millions of unique TCR beta chains, of which some 9.9 million were shared. Here immunoSEQ multiplex PCR was the method, and the copy in TCRdb shows in-frame clones only, minus some. V and J calls and clone size are those listed in that table; D and trimming were worked out from the DNA. Altogether some 200,000 clones are present, 60% to 85% being singletons, with the ten largest covering 1.5%. This receptor was taken from a girl aged 10-17 years in good health and CMV-seropositive. The specimen was PBMCs.

The CDR3 is CASSATSGGFYEQYF. The CDR3 bases are TGTGCCAGCAGCGCAACTAGCGGGGGGTTTTACGAGCAGTACTTC. The chain combines TRBV9 with TRBJ2-7; 12 bases match TRBD2. The ends lost 3 bases at V and 4 bases at J; junction bases unmatched: 5. CDR1 and CDR2 from the germline V gene are SGDLS and YYNGEE. The CDR3 is 15 residues long.